This T cell receptor beta chain was captured in a study of T cell repertoires in cytomegalovirus infection. This CDR3 contains 13 residues. The germline V and J ends were trimmed by 3 bases and 9 bases, with 12 bases remaining between them. The germline CDR1 and CDR2 sequences are SGHVS and FNYEAQ. On this clonotype: Its matching antigen is unknown.

The study, taken as a whole, reports: Dominant in the ex vivo response were TCR beta clonotypes restricted by HLA-C and specific for CMV.

MiXCR, run by TCRdb on the reads, gives a single entry per CDR3 protein. The sample shows roughly 570,000 distinct CDR3 sequences, 40% of them seen only once. The sequence came from a human donor in good health (CMV status not recorded). Some clones in this sample may be carry-over from other donors' samples. The source material was cultured PBMCs, sampled from culture after CMV antigen stimulation. The rearrangement uses TRBV7-6 and TRBJ2-1; D is ambiguous. In DNA form, the CDR3 reads TGTGCCAGCAGCTTCGGCCAGGTTGGTGAGCAGTTCTTC. Translated, it gives CASSFGQVGEQFF.